Detailed here is one TCR beta chain. There are 20 residues in the CDR3. V lost 5 bases, J lost 2 bases, and 30 bases lay in between. In germline, CDR1 is SGHVS, CDR2 FNYEAQ. The method was immunoSEQ multiplex PCR; TCRdb's version includes in-frame clones alone and lacks a portion of them. The sample has some 760,000 clones; approximately 83% are singletons. This entry belongs to a study of shared T cell receptors in the human thymus. These same records also appear under a second study, on human thymus T cells. That report notes: Thymus tissue was removed during corrective cardiac surgery. An apparent bias in V and J gene usage was seen in thymic and blood repertoires.

The specimen was thymocytes. The V and J genes are TRBV7-6 and TRBJ2-5, with D tentatively TRBD2 (6 bases). The sequence derives from a girl under two years old with a congenital heart defect. CDR3 sequence (DNA): TGTGCCAGCAGCCCCGGTGTCCTGGTCGCGGGACCTCACTTACAAGAGACCCAGTACTTC. Protein product: CASSPGVLVAGPHLQETQYF.